A selection of T cell receptor beta chains follows, all from one sample in a study of human thymus T cells. Method: immunoSEQ multiplex PCR; TCRdb's copy keeps in-frame clones and lacks some. The table includes 46,000 or so clones, 85% to 95% detected once. Sequencing used blood. The receptors shown here come from a girl under three years old with a congenital heart defect but otherwise immunologically healthy. Each CDR3 is given with its conserved first and last residue. Fields, in order: V gene, D gene, J gene, clone size, CDR3 protein, CDR3 DNA. The D gene is left open where the match is weak. Where a row states a size, it is once, few, many or the class of an expanded clone; other rows omit it.

TRBV15	-	TRBJ1-5	-	CATSRDPWTSNSNQPQHF	TGTGCCACCAGCAGAGATCCGTGGACATCTAATAGCAATCAGCCCCAGCATTTT
TRBV6-5	-	TRBJ1-2	-	CASSPGQNYGYTF	TGTGCCAGCAGCCCAGGACAGAACTATGGCTACACCTTC
TRBV5-8	-	TRBJ1-3	-	CASTGAEGLNWRNTIYF	TGTGCCAGCACCGGGGCAGAGGGTTTGAACTGGAGAAACACCATATATTTT
TRBV6-1	-	TRBJ2-1	-	CASSGTDRTFF	TGTGCCAGCAGTGGGACAGACAGGACGTTCTTC
TRBV4-2	-	TRBJ2-4	-	CASSQDRPGDIQYF	TGTGCCAGCAGCCAAGATAGGCCCGGGGACATTCAGTACTTC
TRBV28	TRBD1	TRBJ1-5	-	CASSFPPRDREQPQHF	TGTGCCAGCAGTTTCCCCCCCCGGGACAGAGAACAGCCCCAGCATTTT
TRBV5-1	-	TRBJ2-3	-	CASGVFTDTQYF	TGCGCCAGCGGGGTCTTCACAGATACGCAGTATTTT
TRBV4-1	TRBD2	TRBJ2-3	-	CASSQDSPSGRADTQYF	TGCGCCAGCAGCCAAGACTCTCCTAGCGGGAGGGCAGATACGCAGTATTTT
TRBV5-6	-	TRBJ2-7	-	CASSLRHEWGGIYEQYF	TGTGCCAGCAGCTTGCGCCATGAATGGGGAGGAATCTACGAGCAGTACTTC
TRBV27	TRBD2	TRBJ2-7	-	CATRQGTSATYEQYF	TGTGCCACGCGGCAGGGGACTAGCGCAACCTACGAGCAGTACTTC
TRBV20-1	-	TRBJ2-3	-	CSARQADTQYF	TGCAGTGCCCGACAGGCAGATACGCAGTATTTT
TRBV2	-	TRBJ1-1	-	CASFSGAEAFF	TGTGCCAGTTTTTCGGGGGCTGAAGCTTTCTTT
TRBV5-6	TRBD1	TRBJ2-7	once	CASSLATGVTYEQYF	TGTGCCAGCAGCTTGGCGACAGGGGTTACCTACGAGCAGTACTTC
TRBV4-1	TRBD1	TRBJ1-2	-	CASSQGIAGGRLYGYTF	TGCGCCAGCAGCCAAGGGATCGCAGGGGGCAGACTTTATGGCTACACCTTC
TRBV27	TRBD2	TRBJ2-7	-	CASSYTTTSDPYEQYF	TGTGCCAGCAGTTACACCACGACTAGCGACCCCTACGAGCAGTACTTC
TRBV7-9	TRBD1	TRBJ2-7	once	CASSLGDRAVAYEQYF	TGTGCCAGCAGCTTGGGGGACAGGGCTGTCGCCTACGAGCAGTACTTC
TRBV2	TRBD1	TRBJ1-6	-	CASTDRTGGYNSPLHF	TGTGCCAGCACCGACCGGACAGGGGGATATAATTCACCCCTCCACTTT
TRBV5-1	-	TRBJ2-5	-	CASRGGAETQYF	TGCGCCAGCAGGGGGGGGGCCGAGACCCAGTACTTC
TRBV6-6	-	TRBJ2-3	-	CASSYIGDTQYF	TGTGCCAGCAGTTACATAGGGGATACGCAGTATTTT
TRBV6-1	-	TRBJ2-7	-	CASSATARGGNYEQYF	TGTGCCAGCAGTGCGACAGCCCGGGGTGGAAACTACGAGCAGTACTTC
TRBV4-3	-	TRBJ2-1	-	CASSQGRKRTVGGEQFF	TGCGCCAGCAGCCAAGGGAGGAAGAGGACGGTAGGGGGTGAGCAGTTCTTC
TRBV7-2	-	TRBJ2-7	-	CASSRRPGVWYEQYF	TGTGCCAGCAGTCGGAGGCCGGGAGTTTGGTACGAGCAGTACTTC
TRBV18	TRBD1	TRBJ1-1	-	CASSPQGAEYTEAFF	TGTGCCAGCTCACCGCAGGGGGCGGAATACACTGAAGCTTTCTTT
TRBV18	TRBD1	TRBJ2-1	-	CASSRTGGSYNEQFF	TGTGCCAGCTCACGGACAGGGGGCTCCTACAATGAGCAGTTCTTC
TRBV18	-	TRBJ1-4	-	CASSPSATNEKLFF	TGTGCCAGCTCACCATCCGCAACTAATGAAAAACTGTTTTTT
TRBV15	TRBD2	TRBJ2-5	-	CATSRVGTSGRETQYF	TGTGCCACCAGCAGAGTTGGGACTAGCGGGAGGGAGACCCAGTACTTC
TRBV7-9	-	TRBJ2-1	-	CASSLLAGRNEQFF	TGTGCCAGCAGCTTACTCGCGGGTCGCAATGAGCAGTTCTTC
TRBV19	TRBD1	TRBJ1-1	-	CASSKGVTGAGNTEAFF	TGTGCCAGTAGTAAGGGGGTGACAGGGGCCGGGAACACTGAAGCTTTCTTT
TRBV6-4	TRBD2	TRBJ2-1	-	CASSGLAGGNEQFF	TGTGCCAGCAGCGGACTAGCGGGTGGCAATGAGCAGTTCTTC
TRBV7-9	-	TRBJ2-1	-	CASTFYSHNEQFF	TGTGCCAGCACTTTCTACTCCCACAATGAGCAGTTCTTC
TRBV10-3	-	TRBJ2-4	-	CAISEYFGDIQYF	TGTGCCATCAGTGAATACTTCGGAGACATTCAGTACTTC
TRBV11-2	-	TRBJ2-7	-	CASSLNQASSYEQYF	TGTGCCAGCAGCTTAAACCAGGCAAGCTCCTACGAGCAGTACTTC
TRBV9	TRBD1	TRBJ1-3	-	CASSPRDRTLGNTIYF	TGTGCCAGCAGCCCCCGGGACAGGACACTAGGAAACACCATATATTTT
TRBV4-1	-	TRBJ1-5	-	CASSRKQETNQPQHF	TGCGCCAGCAGCCGGAAGCAGGAAACCAATCAGCCCCAGCATTTT
TRBV4-2	TRBD2	TRBJ2-5	-	CASSQYSGRAETQYF	TGTGCCAGCAGCCAGTATAGCGGGAGGGCAGAGACCCAGTACTTC
TRBV18	-	TRBJ1-2	once	CASSPKTMGYGYTF	TGTGCCAGCTCACCTAAGACAATGGGATATGGCTACACCTTC
TRBV2	-	TRBJ1-1	-	CASRDMGNTEAFF	TGTGCCAGCAGGGACATGGGGAACACTGAAGCTTTCTTT
TRBV7-2	TRBD1	TRBJ2-5	once	CASSPSRDSFGETQYF	TGTGCCAGCAGCCCGTCCCGGGACAGCTTTGGGGAGACCCAGTACTTC
TRBV7-2	-	TRBJ2-3	-	CASSPLVGHTDTQYF	TGTGCCAGCAGCCCACTAGTGGGGCACACAGATACGCAGTATTTT
TRBV10-3	-	TRBJ2-1	-	CAISSLGYNEQFF	TGTGCCATCAGTTCACTAGGCTACAATGAGCAGTTCTTC
TRBV19	-	TRBJ1-1	-	CASTQPGLSRTEAFF	TGTGCCAGCACCCAGCCGGGACTTTCCCGCACTGAAGCTTTCTTT
TRBV19	TRBD2	TRBJ2-3	-	CASSRLASTDTQYF	TGTGCCAGTAGTCGACTAGCTAGCACAGATACGCAGTATTTT
TRBV2	TRBD1	TRBJ1-1	-	CASRRGTGFMNTEAFF	TGTGCCAGCAGGCGCGGGACAGGGTTCATGAACACTGAAGCTTTCTTT
TRBV7-9	TRBD1	TRBJ2-7	-	CASSSPGQGPPYEQYF	TGTGCCAGCAGCTCACCGGGACAGGGGCCCCCCTACGAGCAGTACTTC
TRBV6-5	-	TRBJ2-6	-	CASSYSRSGANVLTF	TGTGCCAGCAGTTACTCCCGGTCTGGGGCCAACGTCCTGACTTTC
TRBV18	-	TRBJ1-3	-	CASSTQGHSGNTIYF	TGTGCCAGCTCAACCCAGGGTCACTCTGGAAACACCATATATTTT
TRBV9	-	TRBJ2-5	-	CASSVDGSQETQYF	TGTGCCAGCAGCGTAGACGGGAGCCAAGAGACCCAGTACTTC
TRBV4-1	-	TRBJ2-5	-	CASSHPLGTQYF	TGCGCCAGCAGCCATCCACTGGGGACCCAGTACTTC
TRBV6-5	TRBD1	TRBJ1-3	-	CASSYSDRGGNTIYF	TGTGCCAGCAGTTACTCGGACAGGGGGGGAAACACCATATATTTT
TRBV7-9	TRBD1	TRBJ2-7	-	CASSSPGQTEQYF	TGTGCCAGCAGCTCTCCGGGACAGACGGAGCAGTACTTC
TRBV19	-	TRBJ2-3	few	CASSISGPDTQYF	TGTGCCAGTAGTATCTCCGGGCCGGATACGCAGTATTTT
TRBV23-1	-	TRBJ2-4	-	CASSHQRQGLAKNIQYF	TGCGCCAGCAGTCACCAGAGACAGGGACTAGCCAAAAACATTCAGTACTTC
TRBV6-5	TRBD1	TRBJ1-1	-	CASSADRVAQAFF	TGTGCCAGCAGCGCGGACAGGGTAGCTCAAGCTTTCTTT
TRBV30	TRBD1	TRBJ1-4	-	CAWSARQGRGRKLFF	TGTGCCTGGAGTGCCCGACAGGGAAGAGGTCGAAAACTGTTTTTT
TRBV11-3	-	TRBJ2-2	-	CASSLTPTGELFF	TGTGCCAGCAGCTTAACGCCCACCGGGGAGCTGTTTTTT
TRBV27	TRBD2	TRBJ2-3	-	CASGLGLAGTDTQYF	TGTGCCAGCGGACTCGGACTAGCGGGCACAGATACGCAGTATTTT
TRBV11-2	TRBD2	TRBJ2-1	-	CASSHTLTSGRSSYNEQFF	TGTGCCAGCAGCCACACCCTAACTAGCGGGAGGAGCTCCTACAATGAGCAGTTCTTC
TRBV28	TRBD2	TRBJ2-3	once	CASSQEGREADTQYF	TGTGCCAGCAGCCAAGAGGGGAGGGAGGCAGATACGCAGTATTTT
TRBV5-1	-	TRBJ2-5	once	CASSFPPGDLGETQYF	TGCGCCAGCAGCTTTCCCCCAGGCGACTTGGGTGAGACCCAGTACTTC